These 8 T cell receptor beta chains came from one sample sequenced in a study of read filtering for tumor transcriptome and immune sequencing. The library was built from about 400 ng RNA with molecular barcoded adaptors for alpha/delta and beta/gamma chains. MiXCR, applied by TCRdb to the reads, yields one record per CDR3 protein. In the table there are 25,000 to 35,000 distinct CDR3 sequences, less than 20% of which are singletons. The sample comprised a population of CD138-negative cells sorted from bone marrow. The receptors shown here come from a donor at least 40 years old with multiple myeloma.

This clonotype was recorded at least ten times. The chain carries TRBV3-1 and TRBJ1-5; TRBD1 matches at 9 bases. J lost 0 bases, V lost 3 bases, and 12 bases had no gene match. The CDR3 sequence is 19 residues long. Germline CDR1 LGHDT, CDR2 YNNKEL (reference sequence). CDR3 sequence reads: CASSQEARDRVFSNQPQHF. The CDR3 DNA sequence: TGTGCCAGCAGCCAGGAAGCCCGGGACAGGGTATTTAGCAATCAGCCCCAGCATTTT. The full variable domain, completed using reference TRBV3-1 and TRBJ1-5, is DTAVSQTPKYLVTQMGNDKSIKCEQNLGHDTMYWYKQDSKKFLKIMFSYNNKELIINETVPNRFSPKSPDKAHLNLHINSLELGDSAVYFCASSQEARDRVFSNQPQHFGDGTRLSIL.

Ten or more counts support this clonotype. The chain joins TRBV6-5 to TRBJ2-5, with a tentative D call TRBD1 (7 bases). The germline V gene encodes CDR1 MNHEY and CDR2 SVGAGI. This CDR3 region has 13 residues. V was trimmed by 9 bases and J by 3 bases, leaving 14 bases between them. The CDR3 DNA follows: TGTGCCAGTTATGTCAGGGGGGAAGAGACCCAGTACTTC. It encodes CASYVRGEETQYF.

This clonotype was observed at least ten times. In DNA form, the CDR3 reads TGCAGTGCTACCCTAGCGGGAGAAGATACGCAGTATTTT. Encoded protein: CSATLAGEDTQYF. This chain links TRBV20-1 with TRBJ2-3, with TRBD2 matching 10 bases. V lost 4 bases to trimming and J lost 5 bases; unmatched junction nucleotides: 3. Germline V gene lookup returns CDR1 DFQATT and CDR2 SNEGSKA (reference sequence). The CDR3 consists of 13 residues.

This clonotype was seen at least ten times. The J gene is TRBJ2-3, the V gene TRBV5-1, with 9 bases aligning to TRBD1. The CDR3 totals 15 residues. Trimming took 3 bases from V and 0 from J; bases not matched to a gene: 2. CDR1 and CDR2 from the germline V gene are SGHRS and YFSETQ. The CDR3 loop reads CASSWTGASTDTQYF. The CDR3 nucleotides read TGCGCCAGCAGCTGGACAGGGGCTAGCACAGATACGCAGTATTTT.

This clonotype was picked up many times. The chain combines TRBV4-1 with TRBJ2-2; D gene ambiguous. Looked up from germline, CDR1 is MGHRA and CDR2 is YSYEKL. The CDR3 length is 16 residues. Trimming removed 4 bases at V and 1 base at J, with 13 bases between. This CDR3 reads CASSPNLAGNTGELFF. CDR3 in DNA: TGCGCCAGCAGCCCCAACCTCGCCGGGAACACCGGGGAGCTGTTTTTT.

This clonotype showed up just a few times. A much larger clone is a single base away; this may be a read error. The chain is built from TRBV9 and TRBJ1-1; the D gene is possibly TRBD1 (5 bases). Germline CDR1 SGDLS, CDR2 YYNGEE. This CDR3 is 15 amino acids long. CDR3 sequence reads: CASGVEAGRGTEAFF. In DNA form, the CDR3 reads TGTGCCAGCGGCGTAGAGGCAGGGAGGGGAACTGAAGCTTTCTTT.

This clonotype was recorded only once. Germline is not matched at one junction end, which may reflect a read error. This sequence joins TRBV19 and TRBJ2-2, with D uncertain. In germline, CDR1 is LNHDA, CDR2 SQIVND (reference sequence). CDR3 length equals 13 residues. DNA for the CDR3: TGCGCCACCCGTCATACGAACACCGGAGAGCTGTTTTTT. This translates into CATRHTNTGELFF.

There are many counts of this clonotype. V gene TRBV7-2 combines with J gene TRBJ2-7; perhaps TRBD1 as D (6 bases). Trimming pared 5 bases from V and 7 bases from J, leaving 21 bases between. The CDR3 covers 15 residues. Germline loops: CDR1 SGHTA, CDR2 FQGNSA. CDR3 DNA: TGTGCCAGCAGCCGTGTTGGGCGCACCCAGGGGGAGCAGTACTTC. Its protein product is CASSRVGRTQGEQYF.